This T cell receptor beta chain was obtained from a study of OX40 agonist ivuxolimab in advanced cancers. Study context: Under the entry rules, prior anti-PD-1, anti-PD-L1 or anti-CTLA-4 therapy was allowed, and less than 50% had some. Findings and limits, study-wide: In CD8+ T cells, expanded clones were on average more numerous than in CD4+. There was clonal expansion of CD4+ and CD8+ blood T cells by week 6 at 0.1 to 3.0 mg/kg.

J lost 0 bases, V lost 3 bases, and 3 bases had no gene match. This CDR3 comprises 15 residues. Per the germline V gene, CDR1 is SQVTM and CDR2 is ANQGSEA. As concerns this clone: Antigen specificity is unknown.

Generated by immunoSEQ multiplex PCR, the TCRdb table keeps only in-frame clones and is missing some. The sample has some 72,000 clones, 92% seen once; the top ten hold roughly 0.56%. Autoimmune disease history or systemic immunosuppression led to patient exclusion. The receptor was isolated from an adult with an advanced solid tumor such as melanoma, head and neck, liver or kidney cancer. The V call is TRBV29-1, the J call TRBJ2-1; the match to TRBD2 covers 9 bases. The source was CD4+ or CD8+ T cells sorted from blood, collected in a trial of the OX40 agonist ivuxolimab. The CDR3 DNA is TGCAGCGTTGAGCTTAGCGGGAGCTCCTACAATGAGCAGTTCTTC. Its translation is CSVELSGSSYNEQFF.